This T cell receptor (beta chain) was documented in a study of cytomegalovirus exposure and HLA in healthy donors. PCR involved 60 Vbeta and 13 Jbeta primers. Clones were read by immunoSEQ multiplex PCR, and TCRdb kept only the in-frame ones, dropping some. The data show tens of thousands of clones, over 70% seen once. In regard to this clone: Antigen specificity is unknown. The sample carries other DNA sequences with the same CDR3.

Study-level points and caveats: Earlier analysis yielded a pattern in which most TCR beta V segments were productive about 90% or about 30% of the time.

The CDR3 extends over 15 amino acids. Germline-derived CDR1 and CDR2 are SGHRS and YFSETQ. V was pared by 0 bases and J by 1 base, with 7 bases between. The receptor was isolated from a man in his forties or fifties in good health and CMV-seropositive. The rearrangement links TRBV5-1 to TRBJ2-2; D gene uncertain. The sample was PBMCs. CDR3 in DNA: TGCGCCAGCAGCTTGGCGGCAGGGAACACCGGGGAGCTGTTTTTT. Encoded protein: CASSLAAGNTGELFF.